This is a list of T cell receptor beta chains from one sample in a study of cytomegalovirus exposure and HLA in healthy donors. Here immunoSEQ multiplex PCR was the method, and the copy in TCRdb shows in-frame clones only, minus some. The data hold more than 150,000 clones, with roughly 87% observed a single time. Sequenced input: PBMCs. These receptor sequences come from a girl under three years old in good health and CMV-seronegative. Both conserved end residues are part of each CDR3. The D gene is left open where the match is weak. For some rows the clone size is stated as once, few or many, or as a class when expanded; others skip it.

TRBJ2-3 | NA | TRBV15 | TRBD2 | CATSRVGLAGGRDTQYF | TGTGCCACCAGCAGAGTGGGACTAGCGGGGGGAAGAGATACGCAGTATTTT
TRBJ1-1 | NA | TRBV27 | NA | CASSPGVPGRGTEAFF | TGTGCCAGCAGTCCGGGGGTCCCAGGAAGGGGCACTGAAGCTTTCTTT
TRBJ2-7 | NA | TRBV6-5 | NA | CASSYSVSSYEQYF | TGTGCCAGCAGTTACTCGGTCAGTTCCTACGAGCAGTACTTC
TRBJ2-5 | NA | TRBV30 | TRBD2 | CAWAGLAGSPQEAQYF | TGTGCCTGGGCAGGACTAGCGGGGAGCCCCCAAGAGGCCCAGTACTTC
TRBJ1-2 | few | TRBV7-9 | NA | CASSLESRNYGYTF | TGTGCCAGCAGCTTAGAATCCCGTAACTATGGCTACACCTTC
TRBJ1-4 | NA | TRBV18 | NA | CASSYNQGLDEKLFF | TGTGCCAGCTCATATAACCAGGGGTTGGATGAAAAACTGTTTTTT
TRBJ1-5 | NA | TRBV6-6 | NA | CASSYFPGNQPQHF | TGTGCCAGCAGTTACTTTCCTGGCAATCAGCCCCAGCATTTT
TRBJ2-3 | NA | TRBV5-4 | TRBD2 | CASSRGLAGITDTQYF | TGTGCCAGCAGCCGGGGACTAGCGGGAATCACAGATACGCAGTATTTT
TRBJ2-7 | NA | TRBV13 | TRBD2 | CASSPGRALAGYEQYF | TGTGCCAGCAGCCCTGGCCGGGCGCTAGCGGGCTACGAGCAGTACTTC
TRBJ2-5 | NA | TRBV5-1 | TRBD2 | CASTAGGKETQYF | TGCGCCAGTACCGCGGGGGGGAAAGAGACCCAGTACTTC
TRBJ1-1 | NA | TRBV7-9 | NA | CASGSVTEAFF | TGTGCCAGTGGGAGTGTTACTGAAGCTTTCTTT
TRBJ1-5 | NA | TRBV6-4 | NA | CANLIPQGTSDQPQHF | TGTGCCAACCTTATTCCACAGGGTACGTCGGATCAGCCCCAGCATTTT
TRBJ2-7 | once | TRBV7-9 | TRBD2 | CASSYSLVLAGGSYEQYF | TGTGCCAGCAGCTATTCCTTGGTACTAGCGGGAGGTTCGTACGAGCAGTACTTC
TRBJ1-4 | NA | TRBV11-2 | NA | CASSLVGAVEKLFF | TGTGCCAGCAGCTTAGTTGGGGCGGTGGAAAAACTGTTTTTT
TRBJ1-3 | NA | TRBV12-5 | NA | CASGLVTGKASGNTIYF | TGTGCTAGTGGTTTGGTCACCGGGAAAGCCTCTGGAAACACCATATATTTT
TRBJ1-2 | NA | TRBV5-1 | TRBD1 | CASSLWTGGGGYTF | TGCGCCAGCAGCTTGTGGACAGGGGGGGGTGGCTACACCTTC
TRBJ2-7 | NA | TRBV4-2 | TRBD2 | CASSQDLLAGGMRGQYF | TGTGCCAGCAGCCAAGATCTCCTAGCGGGAGGGATGCGGGGGCAGTACTTC
TRBJ1-2 | NA | TRBV5-5 | NA | CASSLSPQQGLGGGYGYTF | TGTGCCAGCAGTTTAAGCCCCCAACAGGGCCTCGGCGGTGGGTATGGCTACACCTTC
TRBJ2-1 | few | TRBV19 | TRBD2 | CASSKTSGSSYNEQFF | TGTGCCAGTAGTAAGACTAGCGGGAGCTCCTACAATGAGCAGTTCTTC
TRBJ1-1 | few | TRBV5-4 | TRBD1 | CASRYGQGVVEAFF | TGTGCCAGCAGATACGGACAGGGGGTGGTTGAAGCTTTCTTT
TRBJ2-7 | few | TRBV27 | TRBD1 | CASSLSWTGAYEQYF | TGTGCCAGCAGTTTATCTTGGACAGGGGCCTACGAGCAGTACTTC
TRBJ1-5 | few | TRBV30 | NA | CAWSVRSTDQPQHF | TGTGCCTGGAGTGTTCGCTCTACAGATCAGCCCCAGCATTTT
TRBJ2-1 | NA | TRBV4-1 | TRBD1 | CASSQPGGTYNEQFF | TGCGCCAGCAGCCAACCAGGGGGTACCTACAATGAGCAGTTCTTC
TRBJ2-3 | NA | TRBV5-1 | NA | CASRFGPTQDTQYF | TGCGCCAGCAGGTTTGGGCCTACTCAAGATACGCAGTATTTT
TRBJ2-3 | NA | TRBV6-6 | TRBD2 | CASSPAGVRTDTQYF | TGTGCCAGCAGTCCGGCGGGAGTACGCACAGATACGCAGTATTTT
TRBJ1-1 | NA | TRBV7-9 | NA | CSSSHMNTEAFF | TGTTCCAGCAGCCACATGAACACTGAAGCTTTCTTT
TRBJ2-3 | NA | TRBV4-1 | TRBD2 | CASSQGIAGSLNVAQYF | TGCGCCAGCAGCCAAGGTATAGCGGGGTCCTTAAACGTCGCGCAGTATTTT
TRBJ2-7 | NA | TRBV4-1 | NA | CASSQGRDSSFSYEQYF | TGCGCCAGCAGCCAAGGGCGGGACAGCTCTTTCTCCTACGAGCAGTACTTC
TRBJ2-3 | NA | TRBV5-1 | TRBD1 | CASSWTGSTDTQYF | TGCGCCAGCAGCTGGACAGGGAGCACAGATACGCAGTATTTT
TRBJ1-1 | NA | TRBV27 | NA | CASSLGGANTEAFF | TGTGCCAGCAGTTTAGGGGGGGCAAACACTGAAGCTTTCTTT
TRBJ1-2 | once | TRBV6-1 | TRBD1 | CASSGGTGANYGYTF | TGTGCCAGCAGTGGGGGGACAGGGGCTAACTATGGCTACACCTTC
TRBJ2-3 | once | TRBV9 | TRBD2 | CASSGSGGRTDTQYF | TGTGCCAGCAGCGGATCGGGGGGTAGGACAGATACGCAGTATTTT
TRBJ1-1 | NA | TRBV29-1 | NA | CSVHRVMNTEAFF | TGCAGCGTACACAGGGTTATGAACACTGAAGCTTTCTTT
TRBJ1-6 | NA | TRBV25-1 | NA | CASSDGGSPLHF | TGTGCCAGCAGTGACGGGGGTTCACCCCTCCACTTT
TRBJ2-1 | few | TRBV27 | NA | CASSLRQPNEQFF | TGTGCCAGCAGTCTGCGACAGCCCAATGAGCAGTTCTTC
TRBJ2-1 | NA | TRBV7-2 | NA | CATRRGTYNEQFF | TGTGCCACCCGACGGGGAACCTACAATGAGCAGTTCTTC
TRBJ2-5 | NA | TRBV6-4 | NA | CATPFLGPGETQYF | TGTGCCACCCCTTTTTTGGGTCCGGGGGAGACCCAGTACTTC
TRBJ2-1 | NA | TRBV27 | NA | CASSFRSSYNEQFF | TGTGCCAGCAGTTTCAGGTCTTCCTACAATGAGCAGTTCTTC
TRBJ2-1 | NA | TRBV6-1 | NA | CASSEALGEASNEQFF | TGTGCCAGCAGTGAAGCGCTGGGGGAGGCCTCGAATGAGCAGTTCTTC
TRBJ2-7 | NA | TRBV9 | TRBD2 | CASSVTSGSEQYF | TGTGCCAGCAGCGTCACTAGCGGGAGCGAGCAGTACTTC
TRBJ1-1 | few | TRBV6-5 | NA | CASAMNTEAFF | TGTGCCAGCGCTATGAACACTGAAGCTTTCTTT
TRBJ2-5 | NA | TRBV21-1 | NA | CASSKRGVQHF | TGTGCCAGCAGCAAACGGGGGGTCCAGCACTTC
TRBJ2-3 | NA | TRBV21-1 | NA | CASLRTSEYTQYF | TGTGCCAGTCTTCGAACTAGCGAATATACGCAGTATTTT
TRBJ1-1 | once | TRBV6-1 | TRBD1 | CASRQGLSSTEAFF | TGTGCCAGCCGACAGGGACTGAGTTCGACTGAAGCTTTCTTT
TRBJ2-7 | NA | TRBV25-1 | NA | CASSVRDKSYEQYF | TGTGCCAGCAGTGTCCGGGACAAGTCCTACGAGCAGTACTTC
TRBJ2-1 | NA | TRBV7-9 | NA | CASSSTGESSYNEQFF | TGTGCCAGCAGCTCGACGGGGGAGAGCTCCTACAATGAGCAGTTCTTC
TRBJ2-6 | NA | TRBV7-2 | NA | CASSFRTSGSGANVLTF | TGTGCCAGCAGCTTCCGGACTTCTGGCTCTGGGGCCAACGTCCTGACTTTC
TRBJ2-2 | NA | TRBV10-3 | TRBD1 | CAIRGQGNTGELFF | TGTGCCATCAGAGGACAGGGAAACACCGGGGAGCTGTTTTTT
TRBJ1-1 | NA | TRBV19 | NA | CASSNERVLNTEAFF | TGTGCCAGTAGTAACGAGAGAGTCTTGAACACTGAAGCTTTCTTT
TRBJ1-2 | NA | TRBV9 | TRBD1 | CASNIGTGHGYTF | TGTGCCAGCAACATCGGGACAGGGCATGGCTACACCTTC
TRBJ2-1 | NA | TRBV6-1 | TRBD2 | CASSSLAGNYNEQFF | TGTGCCAGCAGTTCCCTAGCGGGGAACTACAATGAGCAGTTCTTC
TRBJ2-1 | NA | TRBV11-1 | TRBD2 | CASSSRQTSGTQREQFF | TGTGCCAGCAGCTCCCGACAGACTAGCGGGACCCAACGGGAGCAGTTCTTC
TRBJ1-2 | NA | TRBV5-8 | NA | CASSLGVGPTNYGYTF | TGTGCCAGCAGCTTGGGCGTTGGGCCAACTAACTATGGCTACACCTTC
TRBJ2-5 | NA | TRBV5-6 | NA | CASSLPLRRTQQETQYF | TGTGCCAGCAGCTTACCCTTACGACGGACACAACAAGAGACCCAGTACTTC
TRBJ2-7 | NA | TRBV13 | TRBD2 | CASSLKDTSGGQYF | TGTGCCAGCAGCTTAAAAGATACTAGCGGAGGGCAGTACTTC
TRBJ2-5 | NA | TRBV18 | TRBD2 | CASSPPVGRGETQYF | TGTGCCAGCTCACCTCCGGTAGGGAGGGGAGAGACCCAGTACTTC
TRBJ2-1 | NA | TRBV4-1 | TRBD2 | CASSSAGTSIIHEQFF | TGCGCCAGCAGCTCAGCCGGGACTAGTATCATTCATGAGCAGTTCTTC
TRBJ2-3 | NA | TRBV10-1 | TRBD2 | CASSTKLAGTTDTQYF | TGCGCCAGCAGTACCAAACTAGCGGGGACCACAGATACGCAGTATTTT
TRBJ2-7 | NA | TRBV19 | TRBD2 | CASTGTSLTEQYF | TGTGCCAGTACCGGGACTAGCCTTACGGAGCAGTACTTC